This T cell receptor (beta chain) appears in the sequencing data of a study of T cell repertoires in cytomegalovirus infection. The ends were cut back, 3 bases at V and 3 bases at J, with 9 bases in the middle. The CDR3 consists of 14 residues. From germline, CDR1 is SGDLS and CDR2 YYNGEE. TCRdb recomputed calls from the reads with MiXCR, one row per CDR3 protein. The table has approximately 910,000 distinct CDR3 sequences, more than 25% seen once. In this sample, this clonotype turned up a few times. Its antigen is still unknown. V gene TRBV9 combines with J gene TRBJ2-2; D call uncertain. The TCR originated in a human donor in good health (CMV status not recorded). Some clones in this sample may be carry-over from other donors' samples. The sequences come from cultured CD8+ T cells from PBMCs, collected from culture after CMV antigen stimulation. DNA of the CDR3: TGTGCCAGCAGCGGTCTCTTAGACACCGGGGAGCTGTTTTTT. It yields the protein CASSGLLDTGELFF. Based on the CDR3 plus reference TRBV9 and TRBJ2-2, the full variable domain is DSGVTQTPKHLITATGQRVTLRCSPRSGDLSVYWYQQSLDQGLQFLIQYYNGEERAKGNILERFSAQQFPDLHSELNLSSLELGDSALYFCASSGLLDTGELFFGEGSRLTVL.